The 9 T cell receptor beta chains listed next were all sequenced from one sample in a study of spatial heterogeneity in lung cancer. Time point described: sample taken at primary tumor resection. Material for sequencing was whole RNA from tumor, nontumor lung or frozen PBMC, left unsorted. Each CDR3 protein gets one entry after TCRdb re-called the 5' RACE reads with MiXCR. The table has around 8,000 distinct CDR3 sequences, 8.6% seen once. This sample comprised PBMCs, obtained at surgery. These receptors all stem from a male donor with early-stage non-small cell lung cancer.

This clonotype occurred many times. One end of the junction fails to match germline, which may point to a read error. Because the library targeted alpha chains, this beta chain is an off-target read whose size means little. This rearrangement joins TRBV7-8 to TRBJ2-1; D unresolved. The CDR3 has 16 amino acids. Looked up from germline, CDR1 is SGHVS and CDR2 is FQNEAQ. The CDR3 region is CASSSRRVLSFNEQFF. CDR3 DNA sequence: TGTGCCAGCAGCTCTAGAAGGGTCCTCTCCTTCAATGAGCAGTTCTTC.

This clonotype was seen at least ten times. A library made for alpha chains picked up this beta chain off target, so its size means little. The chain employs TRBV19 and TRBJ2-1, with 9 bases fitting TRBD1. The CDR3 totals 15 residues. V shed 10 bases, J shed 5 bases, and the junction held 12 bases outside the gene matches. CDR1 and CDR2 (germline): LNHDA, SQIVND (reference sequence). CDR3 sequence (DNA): TGTGCCATCGCTTCTGGACAGGGGAATCACAATGAGCAGTTCTTC. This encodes CAIASGQGNHNEQFF.

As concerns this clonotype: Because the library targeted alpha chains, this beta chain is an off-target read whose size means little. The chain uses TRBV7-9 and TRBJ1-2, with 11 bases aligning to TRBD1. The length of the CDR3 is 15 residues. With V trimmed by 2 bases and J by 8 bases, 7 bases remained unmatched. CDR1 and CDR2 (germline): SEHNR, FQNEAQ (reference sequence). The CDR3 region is CASSLPGQGAGGYTF. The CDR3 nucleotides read TGTGCCAGCAGCTTACCCGGACAGGGGGCGGGCGGCTACACCTTC.

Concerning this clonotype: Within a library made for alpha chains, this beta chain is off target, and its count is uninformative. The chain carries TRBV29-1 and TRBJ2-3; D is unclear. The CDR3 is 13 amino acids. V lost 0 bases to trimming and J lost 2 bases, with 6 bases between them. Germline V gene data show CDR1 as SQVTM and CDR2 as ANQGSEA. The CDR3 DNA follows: TGCAGCGTTGAAGATAAAAACACAGATACGCAGTATTTT. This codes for CSVEDKNTDTQYF.

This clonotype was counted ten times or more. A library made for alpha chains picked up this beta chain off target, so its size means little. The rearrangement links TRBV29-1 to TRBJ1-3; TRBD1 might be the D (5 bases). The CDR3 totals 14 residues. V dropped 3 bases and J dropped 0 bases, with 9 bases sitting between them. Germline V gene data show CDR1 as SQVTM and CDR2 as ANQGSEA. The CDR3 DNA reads TGCAGCGTTGAGGGGCGGCTCTCTGGAAACACCATATATTTT. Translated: CSVEGRLSGNTIYF.

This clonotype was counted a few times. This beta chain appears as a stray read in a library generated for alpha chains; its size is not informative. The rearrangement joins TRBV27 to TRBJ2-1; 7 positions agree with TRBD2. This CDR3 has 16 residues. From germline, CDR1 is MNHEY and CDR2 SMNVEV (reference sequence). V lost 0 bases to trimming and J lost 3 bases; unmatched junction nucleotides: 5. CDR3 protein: CASSLSYGGFYNEQFF. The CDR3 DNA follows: TGTGCCAGCAGTTTATCATACGGGGGGTTCTACAATGAGCAGTTCTTC.

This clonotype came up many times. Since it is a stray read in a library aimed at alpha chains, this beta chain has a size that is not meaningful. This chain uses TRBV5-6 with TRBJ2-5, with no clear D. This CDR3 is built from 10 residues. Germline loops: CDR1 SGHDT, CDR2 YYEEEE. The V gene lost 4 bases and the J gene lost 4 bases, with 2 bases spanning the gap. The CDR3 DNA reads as TGTGCCAGCAGCGGAGAGACCCAGTACTTC. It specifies CASSGETQYF.

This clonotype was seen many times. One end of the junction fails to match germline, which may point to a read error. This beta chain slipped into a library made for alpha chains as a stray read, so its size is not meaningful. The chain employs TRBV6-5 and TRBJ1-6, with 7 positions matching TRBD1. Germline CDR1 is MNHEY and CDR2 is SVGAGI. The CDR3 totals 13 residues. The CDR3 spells CASLGTDFSTLHF. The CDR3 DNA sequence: TGTGCCAGCCTCGGGACAGACTTTTCAACCCTCCACTTT.

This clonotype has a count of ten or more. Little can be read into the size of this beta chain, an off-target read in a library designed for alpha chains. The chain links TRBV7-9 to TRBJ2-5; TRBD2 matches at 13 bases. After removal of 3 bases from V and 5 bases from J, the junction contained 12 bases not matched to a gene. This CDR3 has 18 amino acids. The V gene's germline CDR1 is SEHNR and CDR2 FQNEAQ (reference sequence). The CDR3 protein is CASSFAGLAGVGVETQYF. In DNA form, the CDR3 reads TGTGCCAGCAGCTTTGCCGGACTAGCGGGAGTTGGAGTGGAGACCCAGTACTTC.